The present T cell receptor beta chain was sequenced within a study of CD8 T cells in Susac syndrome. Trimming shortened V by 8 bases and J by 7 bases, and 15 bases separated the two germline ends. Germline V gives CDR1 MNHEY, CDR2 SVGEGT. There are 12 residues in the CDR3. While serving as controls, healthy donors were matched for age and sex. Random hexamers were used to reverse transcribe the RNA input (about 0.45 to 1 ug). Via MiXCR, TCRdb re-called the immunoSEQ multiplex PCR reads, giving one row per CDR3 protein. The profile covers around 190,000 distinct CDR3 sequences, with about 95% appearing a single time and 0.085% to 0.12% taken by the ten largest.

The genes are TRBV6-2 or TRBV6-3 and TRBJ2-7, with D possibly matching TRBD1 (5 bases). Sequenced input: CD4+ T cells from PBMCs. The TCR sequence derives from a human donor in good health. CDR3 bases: TGTGCCAGCCGGAGCGTGGGGCTGGAGCAGTACTTC. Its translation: CASRSVGLEQYF.